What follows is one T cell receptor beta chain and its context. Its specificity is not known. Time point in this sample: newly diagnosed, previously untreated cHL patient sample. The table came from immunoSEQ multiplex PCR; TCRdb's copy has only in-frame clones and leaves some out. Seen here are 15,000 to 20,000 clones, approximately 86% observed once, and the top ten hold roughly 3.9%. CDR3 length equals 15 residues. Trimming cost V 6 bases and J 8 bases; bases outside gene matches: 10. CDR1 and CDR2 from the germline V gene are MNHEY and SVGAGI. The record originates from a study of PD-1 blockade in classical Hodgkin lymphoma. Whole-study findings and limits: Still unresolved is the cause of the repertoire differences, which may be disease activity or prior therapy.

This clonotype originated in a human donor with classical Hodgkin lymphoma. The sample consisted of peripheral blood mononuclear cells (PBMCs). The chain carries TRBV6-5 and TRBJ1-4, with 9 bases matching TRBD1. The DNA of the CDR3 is TGTGCCAGCAGACGTCACAGGGGGCAGGGGGAAAAACTGTTTTTT. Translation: CASRRHRGQGEKLFF.